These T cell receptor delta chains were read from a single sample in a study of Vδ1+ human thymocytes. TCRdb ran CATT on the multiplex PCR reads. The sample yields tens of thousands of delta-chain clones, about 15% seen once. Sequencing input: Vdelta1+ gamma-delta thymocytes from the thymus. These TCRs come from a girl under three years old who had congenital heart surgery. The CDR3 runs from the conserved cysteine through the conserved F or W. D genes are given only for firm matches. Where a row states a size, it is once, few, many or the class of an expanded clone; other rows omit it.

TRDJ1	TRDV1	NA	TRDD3	CALGELPTLLGDKGPYTDKLIF	TGTGCTCTTGGGGAACTCCCCACCCTACTGGGGGATAAGGGGCCTTACACCGATAAACTCATCTTT
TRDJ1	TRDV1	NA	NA	CALGERYRLGNTDKLIF	TGTGCTCTTGGGGAGCGCTACCGATTGGGTAACACCGATAAACTCATCTTT
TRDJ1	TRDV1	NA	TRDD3	CALGELGLPESQYYWGSFTDKLIF	TGTGCTCTTGGGGAACTAGGCCTGCCCGAGTCTCAATATTACTGGGGGAGCTTCACCGATAAACTCATCTTT
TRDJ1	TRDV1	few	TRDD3	CALGHWLGEAYTDKLIF	TGTGCTCTTGGGCACTGGCTGGGGGAGGCGTACACCGATAAACTCATCTTT
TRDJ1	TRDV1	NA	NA	CALGGRGAYTDKLIF	TGTGCTCTTGGGGGCAGGGGGGCTTACACCGATAAACTCATCTTT
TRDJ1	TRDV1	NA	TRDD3	CALGELIPTSGGYKSNKLIF	TGTGCTCTTGGGGAACTAATCCCCACCTCTGGGGGATACAAATCCAATAAACTCATCTTT
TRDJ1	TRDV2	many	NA	CACDTPLQWGPYTDKLIF	TGTGCCTGTGACACCCCACTTCAGTGGGGTCCGTACACCGATAAACTCATCTTT
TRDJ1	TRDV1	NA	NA	CALGELRENAPPSAYTDKLIF	TGTGCTCTTGGGGAACTAAGGGAAAACGCCCCCCCCAGTGCATACACCGATAAACTCATCTTT
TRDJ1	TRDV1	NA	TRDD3	CALGELGPRGYRDKLIF	TGTGCTCTTGGGGAACTAGGCCCTCGGGGATACCGCGATAAACTCATCTTT
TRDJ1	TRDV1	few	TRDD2	CALGFGTTSYQTYTDKLIF	TGTGCTCTTGGATTTGGAACAACTTCCTACCAAACGTACACCGATAAACTCATCTTT
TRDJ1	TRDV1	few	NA	CALGENPGLPGIPRADKLIF	TGTGCTCTTGGGGAAAACCCCGGCCTTCCGGGGATCCCCAGGGCCGATAAACTCATCTTT
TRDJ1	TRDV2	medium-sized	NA	CACDTWFRNTDKLIF	TGTGCCTGTGACACCTGGTTCCGAAACACCGATAAACTCATCTTT
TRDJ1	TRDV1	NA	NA	CALGAVGVESRGTDKLIF	TGTGCTCTTGGGGCAGTGGGGGTTGAGTCGCGTGGGACCGATAAACTCATCTTT
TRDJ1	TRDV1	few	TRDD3	CALGEPLLPTPDWGIRRSGTDKLIF	TGTGCTCTTGGGGAACCCCTCCTTCCTACGCCAGACTGGGGGATACGCAGGAGTGGGACCGATAAACTCATCTTT
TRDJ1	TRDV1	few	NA	CALGEDQAGNTDKLIF	TGTGCTCTTGGGGAAGATCAAGCCGGTAACACCGATAAACTCATCTTT
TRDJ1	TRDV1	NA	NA	CALGEPTPHLGRGPKYADKLIF	TGTGCTCTTGGGGAACCTACTCCCCACCTGGGGAGAGGACCGAAGTACGCCGATAAACTCATCTTT
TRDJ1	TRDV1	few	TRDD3	CALGSSLGDIIDKLIF	TGTGCTCTTGGGAGTAGTCTGGGGGATATTATCGATAAACTCATCTTT
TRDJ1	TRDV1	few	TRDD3	CALGKSLYWGTSSYTDKLIF	TGTGCTCTTGGAAAGTCCCTTTACTGGGGGACATCCTCGTACACCGATAAACTCATCTTT
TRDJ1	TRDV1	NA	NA	CALGGDKLIF	TGTGCTCTTGGGGGCGATAAACTCATCTTT
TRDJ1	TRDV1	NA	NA	CALGDTARGHTDKLIF	TGTGCTCTTGGGGACACAGCACGGGGCCACACCGATAAACTCATCTTT
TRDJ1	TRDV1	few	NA	CALGDPAFLKSGGHGPDKLIF	TGTGCTCTTGGGGATCCGGCCTTCCTGAAGTCTGGGGGTCACGGTCCCGATAAACTCATCTTT
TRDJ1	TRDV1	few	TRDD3	CALGEPGPSALGDTGDTDKLIF	TGTGCTCTTGGGGAACCCGGCCCCTCTGCACTGGGGGATACTGGGGACACCGATAAACTCATCTTT
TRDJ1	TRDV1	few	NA	CALGESLPIRVYWGSGYTDKLIF	TGTGCTCTTGGGGAGTCTCTTCCTATTAGGGTCTACTGGGGGTCCGGGTACACCGATAAACTCATCTTT
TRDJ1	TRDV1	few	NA	CALGAAYRHQELIF	TGTGCTCTTGGGGCAGCGTACCGCCACCAAGAACTCATCTTT
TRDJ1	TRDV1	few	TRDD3	CALGDPAGKLGLGNPCNTDKLIF	TGTGCTCTTGGGGACCCCGCCGGGAAGCTGGGACTGGGGAACCCTTGCAACACCGATAAACTCATCTTT
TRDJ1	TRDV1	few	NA	CALGEVSGPTDKLIF	TGTGCTCTTGGGGAGGTTTCCGGACCAACCGATAAACTCATCTTT
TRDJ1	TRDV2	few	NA	CACDTTDTGYYTDKLIF	TGCGCCTGTGACACCACAGACACGGGATATTACACCGATAAACTCATCTTT
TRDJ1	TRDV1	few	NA	CALGELLLQSGKLIF	TGTGCTCTTGGGGAACTCCTCCTCCAATCGGGGAAACTCATCTTT
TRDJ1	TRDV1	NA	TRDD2	CALGERGSPLFLTTSLDSYTDKLIF	TGCGCTCTTGGGGAACGTGGTTCCCCTCTCTTCCTAACCACCTCACTGGACTCGTACACCGATAAACTCATCTTT
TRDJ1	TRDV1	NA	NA	CALGELPERGYTDKLIF	TGTGCTCTTGGGGAACTCCCCGAAAGGGGATACACCGATAAACTCATCTTT
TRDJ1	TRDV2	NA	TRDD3	CACDGVWGIRSADKLIF	TGTGCCTGTGACGGGGTCTGGGGGATTAGAAGCGCCGATAAACTCATCTTT
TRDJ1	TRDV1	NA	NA	CALGELSVLGSRYTHWYTDKLIF	TGTGCTCTTGGGGAACTATCGGTCCTGGGTTCCCGATATACTCATTGGTACACCGATAAACTCATCTTT
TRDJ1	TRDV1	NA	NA	CALGELREQAGWEYDKLIF	TGTGCTCTTGGGGAACTAAGAGAGCAGGCGGGGTGGGAATACGATAAACTCATCTTT
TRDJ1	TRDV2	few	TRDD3	CACDTSTLGDPYTDKLIF	TGTGCCTGTGACACGTCAACACTGGGGGACCCTTACACCGATAAACTCATCTTT
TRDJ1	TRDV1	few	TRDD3	CALGEPRWGIREADKLIF	TGTGCTCTTGGGGAACCTCGCTGGGGGATACGCGAGGCCGATAAACTCATCTTT
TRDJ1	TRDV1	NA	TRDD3	CALGVFLREYVGDTFDYTDKLIF	TGTGCTCTTGGGGTCTTCCTACGTGAATATGTGGGGGATACATTCGATTACACCGATAAACTCATCTTT
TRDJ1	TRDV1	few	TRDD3	CALGEVRGWVLGDHDKLIF	TGTGCTCTTGGGGAAGTCCGCGGATGGGTACTGGGGGATCACGATAAACTCATCTTT
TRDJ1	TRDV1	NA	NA	CALGGEPYTDKLIF	TGTGCTCTTGGGGGAGAGCCGTACACCGATAAACTCATCTTT
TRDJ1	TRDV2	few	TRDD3	CACDPWGIRTDKLIF	TGTGCCTGTGATCCCTGGGGGATAAGGACCGATAAACTCATCTTT